Below, 25 T cell receptor beta chains from the same sample are listed, as sequenced in a study of T cell repertoires in cytomegalovirus infection. TCRdb reanalysed the reads using MiXCR and keeps one entry per CDR3 protein. The repertoire has hundreds of thousands of distinct CDR3 sequences, roughly 31% of them found once; the top ten carry more than 12%. The antigens these receptors bind are not known. The starting material was cultured CD8+ T cells from PBMCs, obtained from culture after CMV antigen stimulation. All receptors come from a human donor in good health (CMV status not recorded). Some clones in this sample may be carry-over from other donors' samples.

This clonotype was observed a handful of times. This sequence joins TRBV7-9 and TRBJ1-2; D perhaps matches TRBD1 (5 bases). The CDR3 loop spans 15 amino acids. Germline V gene lookup returns CDR1 SEHNR and CDR2 FQNEAQ (reference sequence). V lost 1 base and J 0 bases, leaving 9 bases between the germline ends. The CDR3 nucleotides read TGTGCCAGCAGCTTAGATGGGGGATCTAACTATGGCTACACCTTC. Protein product: CASSLDGGSNYGYTF.

The chain links TRBV5-6 to TRBJ2-3, with 7 bases aligning to TRBD2. The ends lost 4 bases at V and 2 bases at J; junction bases unmatched: 7. Germline V gene data show CDR1 as SGHDT and CDR2 as YYEEEE. The CDR3 sequence is 15 residues long. The CDR3 DNA sequence: TGTGCCAGCAGCCCACGGGACTATCCCACAGATACGCAGTATTTT. Translated, it gives CASSPRDYPTDTQYF.

This clonotype appeared a few times. The genes are TRBV7-2 and TRBJ2-7; TRBD2 matches 13 bases. CDR3 length equals 18 residues. Germline lookup yields CDR1 SGHTA and CDR2 FQGNSA. With 5 bases clipped from V and 0 bases from J, the junction kept 10 bases outside the gene matches. Here the CDR3 reads CASSPRLAGGPYSYEQYF. The CDR3 DNA reads TGTGCCAGCAGCCCGAGACTAGCGGGGGGACCTTACTCCTACGAGCAGTACTTC.

The CDR3: CASSLGPGDTVQETQYF. The DNA for the CDR3 is TGTGCCAGCAGCCTCGGACCAGGGGATACCGTCCAAGAGACCCAGTACTTC. This chain uses TRBV6-1 with TRBJ2-5; a weak D match, TRBD1 (6 bases). Germline V gives CDR1 MNHNS, CDR2 SASEGT. V was clipped by 6 bases and J by 1 base, with 21 bases between them. The CDR3 spans 17 residues.

About this clonotype: A read error may be the cause here, since a much bigger clone is one base away. J is TRBJ2-5 and V is TRBV7-9; 8 bases are a match to TRBD1. CDR3 size: 16 residues. Trimming cost V 5 bases and J 1 base; bases outside gene matches: 9. CDR1 and CDR2 from the germline V gene are SEHNR and FQNEAQ (reference sequence). The CDR3 is CASSPGQDIPQETQYF. The CDR3 nucleotides are TGTGCCAGCAGCCCGGGACAGGACATCCCCCAAGAGACCCAGTACTTC.

This clonotype was seen more than once but under ten times. The V gene is TRBV29-1, the J gene TRBJ1-2; D is undetermined. V was cut by 4 bases and J by 0 bases, with 15 bases left in between. The CDR3 has 15 amino acids. Germline CDR1 SQVTM, CDR2 ANQGSEA. This chain's CDR3 is CSVVVRVRTNYGYTF. CDR3 DNA: TGCAGCGTTGTTGTCCGGGTGAGGACTAACTATGGCTACACCTTC.

This clonotype was recorded many times. The chain employs TRBV11-3 and TRBJ2-5; tentative D call: TRBD1 (6 bases). The V gene's germline CDR1 is SGHNT and CDR2 YENEEA. V was trimmed by 6 bases and J by 2 bases, leaving 16 bases between them. The CDR3 sequence is 15 residues long. This CDR3 is CASSSRTDRQETQYF. As DNA, the CDR3 is TGTGCCAGCAGTTCGCGGACAGACCGACAAGAGACCCAGTACTTC.

The genes are TRBV7-6 and TRBJ2-7; 9 nucleotides agree with TRBD2. Looked up from germline, CDR1 is SGHVS and CDR2 is FNYEAQ. There are 15 residues in the CDR3. Germline trimming cut 5 bases from V and 0 bases from J; bases unmatched to any gene: 5. Here the CDR3 reads CASSTSGRSSYEQYF. CDR3 DNA sequence: TGTGCCAGCAGCACTAGCGGGCGTAGCTCCTACGAGCAGTACTTC.

The chain carries TRBV20-1 and TRBJ2-7, with a tentative D call TRBD2 (6 bases). The CDR3 is 13 residues long. V was trimmed by 1 base and J by 4 bases, leaving 11 bases between them. Germline CDR1 and CDR2: DFQATT and SNEGSKA (reference sequence). CDR3 in DNA: TGCAGTGCTAGAGTTAGCGGCGGATACGAGCAGTACGTC. Residues: CSARVSGGYEQYV.

This clonotype came up a few times. The chain combines TRBV7-8 with TRBJ1-1, with a weak D call TRBD1 (5 bases). Germline V gives CDR1 SGHVS, CDR2 FQNEAQ. This CDR3 spans 16 amino acids. The ends were cut back, 4 bases at V and 4 bases at J, with 19 bases in the middle. The DNA of the CDR3 is TGTGCCAGCAGCTACCGGCCGGGGCAAGGACCCACTGAAGCTTTCTTT. Protein sequence: CASSYRPGQGPTEAFF.

This clonotype was detected a few times. CDR3 protein: CASSMSGDTQYF. The CDR3 bases are TGTGCCAGTAGTATGAGCGGAGATACGCAGTATTTT. The chain recombines TRBV19 with TRBJ2-3, with D possibly being TRBD2 (5 bases). Germline values: CDR1 LNHDA, CDR2 SQIVND (reference sequence). With 3 bases removed from V and 5 bases from J, the gap between germline ends came to 6 bases. CDR3 length: 12 residues.

The V call is TRBV27, the J call TRBJ2-1, with 16 positions matching TRBD2. The J segment lost 4 bases and the V segment lost 3 bases, leaving 12 bases of the junction unmatched. Germline values: CDR1 MNHEY, CDR2 SMNVEV (reference sequence). The CDR3 is 20 residues long. CDR3 coding DNA: TGTGCCAGCAGTTTCAGCGCCGGGACTAGCGGGGGGGCCAGTTACAATGAGCAGTTCTTC. This gives the protein CASSFSAGTSGGASYNEQFF.

This clonotype was counted only a few times. The chain joins TRBV7-8 to TRBJ2-1, with 9 bases identical to TRBD1. The CDR3 consists of 15 residues. Germline V gene data show CDR1 as SGHVS and CDR2 as FQNEAQ. Trimming cost V 5 bases and J 6 bases; bases outside gene matches: 8. CDR3 sequence reads: CASSATGGTFNEQFF. CDR3 in DNA: TGTGCCAGCAGCGCCACAGGGGGCACTTTCAATGAGCAGTTCTTC.

The rearrangement uses TRBV7-9 and TRBJ2-2, with D hard to call. V was pared by 2 bases and J by 4 bases, with 11 bases between. The CDR3 covers 15 residues. CDR1 is SEHNR and CDR2 is FQNEAQ in the germline V gene (reference sequence). CDR3 protein: CASSLSPSGTGELFF. The CDR3 DNA reads as TGTGCCAGCAGCTTATCCCCCTCGGGCACCGGGGAGCTGTTTTTT.

The chain couples TRBV27 to TRBJ1-1, with a possible D match to TRBD1 (6 bases). CDR3 length: 13 amino acids. V dropped 5 bases and J dropped 10 bases, with 17 bases sitting between them. Germline V gene data show CDR1 as MNHEY and CDR2 as SMNVEV (reference sequence). The CDR3: CASSPDSLVVAFF. In DNA form, the CDR3 reads TGTGCCAGCAGTCCGGACAGCCTCGTGGTAGCTTTCTTT.

This clonotype was observed a few times. This sequence joins TRBV6-2 or TRBV6-3 and TRBJ2-1; D perhaps matches TRBD1 (6 bases). The V end was cut by 11 bases, the J end by 8 bases, with 16 bases between. The V gene's germline CDR1 is MNHEY and CDR2 SVGEGT. The CDR3 length is 12 residues. The CDR3 here is CASVGGWDEQFF. The CDR3 region has the DNA TGTGCCTCCGTAGGGGGATGGGATGAGCAGTTCTTC.

This chain uses TRBV12-3 or TRBV12-4 with TRBJ2-7; 9 bases align to TRBD1. This CDR3 region has 14 residues. V was pared by 5 bases and J by 5 bases, with 7 bases of the junction left unmatched. The CDR3, as DNA: TGTGCCAGCAGTCCCGGGACAGGGATCAACGAGCAGTACGTC. Amino acids: CASSPGTGINEQYV.

This clonotype was recorded at least ten times. The chain has TRBV7-9 and TRBJ1-1, with D uncertain. V dropped 2 bases and J dropped 7 bases, with 20 bases sitting between them. Germline assignment: CDR1 SEHNR and CDR2 FQNEAQ (reference sequence). This CDR3 contains 16 residues. The CDR3 DNA is TGTGCCAGCAGCTTACCAACGGCCGAGGCTGATGGTGAAGCTTTCTTT. Translating it yields CASSLPTAEADGEAFF.

This chain joins TRBV12-3 or TRBV12-4 and TRBJ1-1, with D possibly being TRBD1 (5 bases). The CDR3 consists of 14 residues. Trimming left V 6 bases short and J 4 bases short, with 15 bases between. Written as DNA, the CDR3 is TGTGCCAGCAGGCCTACAACAGGAGGCACTGAAGCTTTCTTT. Its protein is CASRPTTGGTEAFF.

This clonotype was picked up many times. The genes are TRBV7-9 and TRBJ1-1; TRBD1 matches at 8 bases. This CDR3 contains 14 residues. Germline values: CDR1 SEHNR, CDR2 FQNEAQ (reference sequence). V dropped 5 bases and J dropped 2; count of bases not matched to a gene: 4. CDR3 sequence (DNA): TGTGCCAGCAGCGGACAGGGTGGAAACACTGAAGCTTTCTTT. Amino acids: CASSGQGGNTEAFF.

V and J are TRBV20-1 and TRBJ2-7; TRBD1 matches at 9 bases. From germline, CDR1 is DFQATT and CDR2 SNEGSKA (reference sequence). V shed 0 bases, J shed 0 bases, and the junction held 6 bases outside the gene matches. The CDR3 is 16 amino acids. CDR3 sequence: CSARDGGTGSSYEQYV. CDR3 DNA sequence: TGCAGTGCTAGAGATGGGGGGACAGGGAGCTCCTACGAGCAGTACGTC.

The genes are TRBV19 and TRBJ2-2; D is undetermined. Germline loops: CDR1 LNHDA, CDR2 SQIVND (reference sequence). V was clipped by 4 bases and J by 3 bases, with 6 bases between them. This CDR3 region has 13 residues. CDR3 loop: CASSTQDTGELFF. In nucleotides, the CDR3 is TGTGCCAGTAGTACCCAAGACACCGGGGAGCTGTTTTTT. Full variable domain (missing parts from reference TRBV19 and TRBJ2-2): DGGITQSPKYLFRKEGQNVTLSCEQNLNHDAMYWYRQDPGQGLRLIYYSQIVNDFQKGDIAEGYSVSREKKESFPLTVTSAQKNPTAFYLCASSTQDTGELFFGEGSRLTVL.

This rearrangement joins TRBV9 to TRBJ2-1; 10 nucleotides line up with TRBD2. Germline assignment: CDR1 SGDLS and CDR2 YYNGEE. Losses at the gene ends were 0 bases for V and 5 bases for J; bases not matched to a gene: 5. The CDR3 has 16 amino acids. CDR3 region: CASSVVGLADDNEQFF. For the CDR3, the DNA is TGTGCCAGCAGCGTAGTCGGACTAGCGGACGACAATGAGCAGTTCTTC.

Of note for this clonotype: The germline gene is not matched at one end of the junction; a read error may be the cause. The chain links TRBV6-2 or TRBV6-3 to TRBJ2-5; D unclear. Looked up from germline, CDR1 is MNHEY and CDR2 is SVGEGT. The CDR3 consists of 13 residues. Written as DNA, the CDR3 is TGTGCCAACAGTTACTCCGATGGAACCAGGCAGTACTTC. It yields the protein CANSYSDGTRQYF.

The V and J genes are TRBV12-5 and TRBJ1-1; TRBD1 is a possible D gene (5 bases). CDR3 length: 12 amino acids. V lost 0 bases to trimming and J lost 6 bases, with 5 bases between them. The germline V gene encodes CDR1 LGHNT and CDR2 FRNRAP. CDR3 sequence: CASGLVGAEAFF. The CDR3 DNA reads TGTGCTAGTGGTTTGGTGGGGGCTGAAGCTTTCTTT.